This T cell receptor beta chain was sequenced for a study of blood T cells in healthy people across ages. The CDR3 runs to 15 residues. Germline CDR1 and CDR2: MGHRA and YSYEKL. Together with a sample-barcoded 5' primer, a J-beta primer mix was included in a second PCR lasting roughly 6 to 12 cycles. MiXCR, run by TCRdb on the 5' RACE reads, gives a single entry per CDR3 protein. The sample carries about 570,000 distinct CDR3 sequences, roughly 28% recorded once. Notes on this clonotype: Germline and junction disagree at one end, which may indicate a read error.

This chain connects TRBV4-1 to TRBJ2-3; 9 nucleotides align to TRBD2. Sequenced material: blood. This clonotype was sampled from a woman in her seventies in good health. This chain's CDR3 is CVSSQRGGDGDTQYF. The CDR3 coding sequence is TGCGTCAGCAGCCAACGCGGGGGGGATGGGGATACGCAGTATTTT.